These 23 T cell receptor beta chains were all obtained from the same sample, sequenced in a study of blood T cells in healthy people across ages (dated by TCRdb to 2014 to 2015). To prepare the library, 5' RACE was applied. Instrument used: Illumina HiSeq 2500. A second PCR of roughly 7 to 11 cycles was performed with a sample-barcoded 5' primer and a J-beta primer mix. TCRdb cleaned the public reads at Q25 with fastp, built clones with MiXCR and kept in-frame beta chains. Each record represents a unique CDR3 protein, reported with the most common genes and DNA among its rows. Recorded for this sample are hundreds of thousands of distinct CDR3 sequences; roughly 44% of them occurred a single time. Together, the top ten hold roughly 19% of the sample. The source material was blood. The receptors come from a man aged 60 to 69 in good health.

The J gene is TRBJ1-4, the V gene TRBV28; no clear D. This CDR3 comprises 15 residues. V gave up 5 bases and J gave up 0 bases, with 10 bases separating them. CDR1 is MDHEN, CDR2 SYDVKM, per germline. CDR3 loop: CASSTIHATNEKLFF. CDR3 bases: TGTGCCAGCAGTACAATCCATGCAACTAATGAAAAACTGTTTTTT.

The chain recombines TRBV20-1 with TRBJ1-2; 11 positions match TRBD1. This CDR3 spans 14 amino acids. From germline, CDR1 is DFQATT and CDR2 SNEGSKA (reference sequence). V was clipped by 4 bases and J by 5 bases; unmatched bases: 6. CDR3 DNA sequence: TGCAGTGCTAAATGGACAGGGGGCCTTTATGGCTACACCTTC. This gives the protein CSAKWTGGLYGYTF.

The chain joins TRBV11-3 to TRBJ2-2, with D perhaps matching TRBD2 (6 bases). The CDR3 runs 17 residues. V lost 1 base and J lost 4, with 16 bases in between. Germline CDR1 and CDR2: SGHNT and YENEEA. CDR3 DNA: TGTGCCAGCAGCTTAGGATTTGGTAGCGGCTTCACCGGGGAGCTGTTTTTT. Translating it yields CASSLGFGSGFTGELFF.

In regard to this clonotype: A much larger clone is a single base away; this may be a read error. The V call is TRBV5-1, the J call TRBJ2-7; no clear D gene. Looked up from germline, CDR1 is SGHRS and CDR2 is YFSETQ. This CDR3 is 15 amino acids long. V was clipped by 3 bases and J by 1 base, with 14 bases between them. CDR3 residues: CASSWAPSGSYEQYF. The CDR3 nucleotides read TGCGCCAGCAGCTGGGCCCCCTCCGGGTCCTACGAGCAGTACTTC.

The rearrangement joins TRBV4-3 to TRBJ2-6; 10 bases agree with TRBD1. CDR1 LGHNA and CDR2 YSLEER come from the germline V gene. The CDR3 is 18 amino acids. The V gene end was trimmed by 1 base and the J gene end by 0 bases; junction bases not matched to a gene: 3. DNA of the CDR3: TGCGCCAGCAGCCAAGGACAGGGGGCTTCCTCTGGGGCCAACGTCCTGACTTTC. Translated: CASSQGQGASSGANVLTF.

This clonotype was detected only a few times. The V call is TRBV3-1, the J call TRBJ2-1; possible D gene TRBD1, 6 bases. CDR1 LGHDT and CDR2 YNNKEL come from the germline V gene (reference sequence). The CDR3 spans 16 residues. The V and J ends lost 6 bases and 8 bases respectively, with 23 bases between them. This CDR3 reads CASRRSEGGYFHEQFF. In DNA form, the CDR3 reads TGTGCCAGCAGGCGATCTGAAGGGGGATACTTCCATGAGCAGTTCTTC.

This CDR3 reads CAISAGQGAGGYTF. The CDR3 DNA sequence: TGTGCCATCAGTGCGGGACAGGGGGCCGGTGGCTACACCTTC. The chain has TRBV10-3 and TRBJ1-2; 12 nucleotides align to TRBD1. Looked up from germline, CDR1 is ENHRY and CDR2 is SYGVKD. The V and J ends lost 4 bases and 7 bases, in that order; junction bases with no gene match: 4. The CDR3 runs 14 residues.

The chain joins TRBV21-1 to TRBJ2-5; the table gives TRBD1 as D, unverified against the DNA. TRBV21-1 is marked as a pseudogene. This CDR3 is 17 amino acids long. The CDR3, as DNA: TGTGCCAGCAGCAAACCTTTCCGGGCAGGGGAGACAGAGACCCAGTACTTC. It yields the protein CASSKPFRAGETETQYF.

V is TRBV6-2 or TRBV6-3 and J is TRBJ2-5; 9 nucleotides match TRBD1. The germline V gene encodes CDR1 MNHEY and CDR2 SVGEGT. The ends lost 2 bases at V and 11 bases at J; junction bases unmatched: 3. This CDR3 region has 12 residues. This CDR3 reads CASSYRQGEQYF. The CDR3 coding sequence is TGTGCCAGCAGTTACCGACAGGGGGAGCAGTACTTC.

This clonotype was detected once. This chain's CDR3 is CASSTSMNIQYF. The CDR3 DNA reads TGTGCCAGCAGTACCAGTATGAACATTCAGTACTTC. The chain employs TRBV6-1 and TRBJ2-4, with D hard to call. Germline lookup yields CDR1 MNHNS and CDR2 SASEGT. V lost 5 bases to trimming and J lost 7 bases, with 9 bases between them. The CDR3 spans 12 residues.

The J gene is TRBJ2-7, the V gene TRBV29-1; D is possibly TRBD1 (6 bases). Trimming stripped 4 bases from V and 3 bases from J, with 13 bases between. The CDR3 is 13 amino acids. Germline V lookup: CDR1 SQVTM, CDR2 ANQGSEA. The CDR3 loop reads CSVGAGTNYEQYF. The CDR3 DNA reads TGCAGCGTTGGGGCCGGGACAAACTACGAGCAGTACTTC.

This clonotype has just a few counts. This chain uses TRBV7-2 with TRBJ2-7; either TRBD1 or TRBD2 may fit D (6 bases each). The length of the CDR3 is 15 residues. Germline V gene sequence: CDR1 SGHTA, CDR2 FQGNSA. V lost 4 bases and J 2 bases, leaving 15 bases between the germline ends. CDR3 DNA: TGTGCCAGCAGCTCAGGACTGGGGGGCGCCTACGAGCAGTACTTC. This encodes CASSSGLGGAYEQYF.

This clonotype has only one observation. V and J are TRBV19 and TRBJ2-6, with TRBD1 identical over 7 bases. This CDR3 has 15 amino acids. The trim removed 4 bases at V and 7 bases at J, leaving 7 bases unmatched. The germline V gene encodes CDR1 LNHDA and CDR2 SQIVND (reference sequence). The CDR3 reads CASSTQGLSANVLTF. The CDR3 region has the DNA TGTGCCAGTAGTACACAGGGGCTGTCTGCCAACGTCCTGACTTTC.

This clonotype was recorded a few times. This chain connects TRBV7-3 to TRBJ2-7; D tentatively fits TRBD1 or TRBD2 (5 bases each). Germline CDR1 reads SGHTA; CDR2 reads FQGTGA. The CDR3 spans 17 residues. The V end lost 1 base, the J end lost 2 bases, and 18 bases lay between the germline ends. The CDR3 region is CASSLKIRGSKTYEQYF. As DNA, the CDR3 is TGTGCCAGCAGCTTAAAAATTCGGGGCAGTAAAACCTACGAGCAGTACTTC.

This rearrangement joins TRBV27 to TRBJ2-1; 15 bases are shared with TRBD2. Trimming removed 3 bases from V and 3 bases from J; junction bases left unmatched: 9. This CDR3 has 19 amino acids. Germline CDR1 is MNHEY and CDR2 is SMNVEV (reference sequence). CDR3 protein: CASSFVGTSGGKYYNEQFF. CDR3 nucleotide sequence: TGTGCCAGCAGTTTCGTCGGGACTAGCGGGGGGAAATACTACAATGAGCAGTTCTTC.

This clonotype occurred a few times. This sequence joins TRBV29-1 and TRBJ1-1; D possibly corresponds to TRBD1 (6 bases). Germline values: CDR1 SQVTM, CDR2 ANQGSEA. V was clipped by 1 base and J by 4 bases, with 13 bases between them. The CDR3 is 14 residues long. CDR3 in DNA: TGCAGCGTTGAAGTAGAGACAGGCGTCACTGAAGCTTTCTTT. Encoded protein: CSVEVETGVTEAFF.

This clonotype was observed a few times. The CDR3 nucleotides are TGTGCCAGCAGCCCAATAATGGGGGAAAAACTGTTTTTT. Its protein product is CASSPIMGEKLFF. The rearrangement links TRBV11-2 to TRBJ1-4, with unresolved D. The germline CDR1 and CDR2 sequences are SGHAT and FQNNGV. Trimming removed 5 bases from V and 8 bases from J, with 12 bases in between. The CDR3 extends over 13 amino acids.

This clonotype was found a few times. The chain recombines TRBV27 with TRBJ2-7; 15 positions match TRBD2. CDR1 and CDR2 (germline): MNHEY, SMNVEV (reference sequence). The CDR3 is 17 amino acids. The junction had 6 bases not matched to a gene; V was cut back by 5 bases and J by 1 base. This chain's CDR3 is CASSTGTSGGPSYEQYF. The CDR3 bases are TGTGCCAGCAGTACCGGGACTAGCGGGGGGCCGTCCTACGAGCAGTACTTC.

The chain links TRBV6-1 to TRBJ1-6, with 7 bases identical to TRBD1. Germline loops: CDR1 MNHNS, CDR2 SASEGT. The CDR3 consists of 14 residues. Trimming took 5 bases from V and 9 from J; bases not matched to a gene: 7. In DNA, the CDR3 is TGTGCCAGCAGTAGCGACAGGGCTCTTTCACCCCTCCACTTT. Protein product: CASSSDRALSPLHF.

The gene calls are TRBV5-1 and TRBJ1-1, with D perhaps TRBD1 (6 bases). Trimming took off 2 bases at V and 1 base at J, with 9 bases between the two ends. The CDR3 is 14 residues long. Germline loops: CDR1 SGHRS, CDR2 YFSETQ. The CDR3: CASSLQGRNTEAFF. The CDR3 nucleotides are TGCGCCAGCAGCTTACAGGGCCGGAACACTGAAGCTTTCTTT.

The chain couples TRBV12-3 or TRBV12-4 to TRBJ2-7, with unresolved D. V was clipped by 6 bases and J by 5 bases, with 17 bases between them. This CDR3 spans 14 amino acids. The CDR3 loop reads CASSRAGGVHEQYF. The DNA of the CDR3 is TGTGCCAGCAGCCGCGCCGGCGGTGTACACGAGCAGTACTTC.

This chain uses TRBV7-2 with TRBJ2-1; 10 bases are a match to TRBD2. The V gene end was trimmed by 6 bases and the J gene end by 0 bases; junction bases not matched to a gene: 5. In germline, CDR1 is SGHTA, CDR2 FQGNSA. This CDR3 contains 16 residues. CDR3 sequence reads: CASSPKRGGSYNEQFF. The CDR3 DNA reads TGTGCCAGCAGTCCCAAGCGGGGGGGCTCCTACAATGAGCAGTTCTTC.

Only a few counts were recorded for this clonotype. The V and J genes are TRBV7-9 and TRBJ2-5; TRBD2 matches at 8 bases. Germline V gives CDR1 SEHNR, CDR2 FQNEAQ (reference sequence). With 6 bases clipped from V and 4 bases from J, the junction kept 13 bases outside the gene matches. The CDR3 consists of 16 residues. CDR3 protein: CASRNERTSRIETQYF. The CDR3 nucleotides read TGTGCCAGCAGAAACGAGAGGACTAGCCGTATAGAGACCCAGTACTTC.